The TCR beta chain under discussion was sequenced for a study of T cell repertoires in cytomegalovirus infection. Study background: Alongside well-studied HLA-B-restricted CMV epitopes, recently identified HLA-C-restricted CMV epitopes were also used. The public TCR beta signatures pointed to both CMV infection and matching HLA type.

From the reads, TCRdb called clonotypes with MiXCR, one entry per CDR3 protein. The table includes 70,000 to 85,000 distinct CDR3 sequences, roughly 37% detected once. This clonotype was counted only a few times. Its antigen is still unknown. Study-wide results and limits: The ex vivo response was dominated by HLA-C-restricted CMV-specific TCR beta clonotypes. Using cumulative public TCR beta family frequency, the authors identified those who carried CMV together with the relevant HLA.

The sample here was CD8+ T cells from cultured PBMCs, taken from culture after CMV antigen stimulation. The TCR comes from a human donor in good health (CMV status not recorded). Some clones in this sample may be carry-over from other donors' samples.

In nucleotides, the CDR3 is TGTGCCAGCAGTAGAGTAGGGCTCCAAGAGACCCAGTACTTC. Amino acid sequence: CASSRVGLQETQYF. The chain is built from TRBV6-1 and TRBJ2-5; D unclear. From germline, CDR1 is MNHNS and CDR2 SASEGT. V was trimmed by 5 bases and J by 1 base, leaving 11 bases between them. The CDR3 consists of 14 residues.